Described below is a single T cell receptor (beta chain) sequence and its context. This entry is derived from a study of blood T cell repertoires in COVID-19. Germline V gene data show CDR1 as MNHNY and CDR2 as SVGAGI (reference sequence). This CDR3 is built from 15 residues. Trimming cost V 6 bases and J 7 bases; bases outside gene matches: 9. Per the original data handling: By means of reference gene primer amplification, nucleated cell counts were estimated. Only in-frame clones appear in the TCRdb table, and some are missing; sequencing was by immunoSEQ multiplex PCR. V, J and clone size were drawn from that table, and D and trimming were deduced from the DNA. Of about 230,000 clones in the sample, around 78% were seen once.

The chain uses TRBV6-6 and TRBJ1-6; 7 nucleotides agree with TRBD1. The receptor was derived from a woman between 65 and 79 years old with active or convalescent COVID-19. The sample consisted of peripheral blood. The CDR3 spells CASSLQGIPNSPLHF. CDR3 in DNA: TGTGCCAGCAGCCTACAGGGGATTCCAAATTCACCCCTCCACTTT.